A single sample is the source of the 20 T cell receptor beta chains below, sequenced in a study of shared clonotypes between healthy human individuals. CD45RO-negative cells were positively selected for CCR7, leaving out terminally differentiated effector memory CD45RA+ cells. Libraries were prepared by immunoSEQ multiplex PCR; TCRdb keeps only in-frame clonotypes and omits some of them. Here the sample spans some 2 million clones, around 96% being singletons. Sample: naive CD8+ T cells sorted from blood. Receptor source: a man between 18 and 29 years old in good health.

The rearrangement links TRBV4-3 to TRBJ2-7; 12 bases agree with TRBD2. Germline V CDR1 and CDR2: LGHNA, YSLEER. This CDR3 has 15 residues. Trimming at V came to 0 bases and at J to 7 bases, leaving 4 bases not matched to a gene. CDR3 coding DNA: TGCGCCAGCAGCCAAGACCGGACTAGCGGGATGGAGCAGTACTTC. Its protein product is CASSQDRTSGMEQYF.

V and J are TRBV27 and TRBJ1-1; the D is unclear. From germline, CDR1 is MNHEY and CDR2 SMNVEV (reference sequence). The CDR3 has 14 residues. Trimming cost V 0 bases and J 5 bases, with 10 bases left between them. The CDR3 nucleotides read TGTGCCAGCAGTTTATCGATAGAGGGAACTGAAGCTTTCTTT. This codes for CASSLSIEGTEAFF.

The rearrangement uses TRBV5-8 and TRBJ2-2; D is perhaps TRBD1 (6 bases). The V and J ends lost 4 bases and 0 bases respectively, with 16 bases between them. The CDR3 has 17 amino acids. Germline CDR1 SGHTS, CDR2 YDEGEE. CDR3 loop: CASSPLTGTPNTGELFF. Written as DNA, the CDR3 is TGTGCCAGCAGCCCGTTAACCGGGACACCGAACACCGGGGAGCTGTTTTTT.

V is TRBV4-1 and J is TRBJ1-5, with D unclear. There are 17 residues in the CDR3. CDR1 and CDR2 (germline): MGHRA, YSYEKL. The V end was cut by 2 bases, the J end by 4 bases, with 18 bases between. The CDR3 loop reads CASSQFVARWGNQPQHF. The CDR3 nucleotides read TGCGCCAGCAGCCAATTTGTCGCCAGGTGGGGTAATCAGCCCCAGCATTTT.

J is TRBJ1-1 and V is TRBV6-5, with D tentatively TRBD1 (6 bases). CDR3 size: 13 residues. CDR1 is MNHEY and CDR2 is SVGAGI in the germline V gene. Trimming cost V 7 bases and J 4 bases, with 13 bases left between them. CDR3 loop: CASTLGARTEAFF. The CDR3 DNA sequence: TGTGCCAGCACCTTGGGGGCCCGCACTGAAGCTTTCTTT.

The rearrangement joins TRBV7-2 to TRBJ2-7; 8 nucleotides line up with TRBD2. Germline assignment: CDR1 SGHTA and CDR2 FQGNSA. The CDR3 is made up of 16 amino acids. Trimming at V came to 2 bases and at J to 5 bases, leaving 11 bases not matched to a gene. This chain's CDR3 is CASSLYSRGGRNEQYF. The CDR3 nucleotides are TGTGCCAGCAGCTTATATTCCCGGGGGGGTAGGAACGAGCAGTACTTC.

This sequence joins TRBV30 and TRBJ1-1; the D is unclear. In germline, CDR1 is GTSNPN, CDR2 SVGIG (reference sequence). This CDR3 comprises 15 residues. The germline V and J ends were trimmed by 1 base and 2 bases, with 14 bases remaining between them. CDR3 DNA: TGTGCCTGGAGTGAGGGCAGTACCTCCAACACTGAAGCTTTCTTT. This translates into CAWSEGSTSNTEAFF.

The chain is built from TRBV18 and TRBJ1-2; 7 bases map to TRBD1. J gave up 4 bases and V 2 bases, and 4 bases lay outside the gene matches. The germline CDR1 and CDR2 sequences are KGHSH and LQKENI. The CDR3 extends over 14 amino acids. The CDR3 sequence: CASSPEGAAYGYTF. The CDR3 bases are TGTGCCAGCTCACCAGAGGGGGCGGCCTATGGCTACACCTTC.

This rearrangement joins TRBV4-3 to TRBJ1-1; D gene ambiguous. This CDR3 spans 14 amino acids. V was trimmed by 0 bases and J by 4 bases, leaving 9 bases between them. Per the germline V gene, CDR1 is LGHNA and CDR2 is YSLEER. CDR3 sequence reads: CASSQDGEATEAFF. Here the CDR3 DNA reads TGCGCCAGCAGCCAAGATGGGGAAGCCACTGAAGCTTTCTTT.

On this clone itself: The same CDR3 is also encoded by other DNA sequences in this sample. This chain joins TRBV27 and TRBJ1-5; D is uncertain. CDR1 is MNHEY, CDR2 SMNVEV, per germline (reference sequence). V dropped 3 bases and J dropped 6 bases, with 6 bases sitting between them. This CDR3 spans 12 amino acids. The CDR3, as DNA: TGTGCCAGCAGTTTCCCAGGTCAGCCCCAGCATTTT. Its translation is CASSFPGQPQHF.

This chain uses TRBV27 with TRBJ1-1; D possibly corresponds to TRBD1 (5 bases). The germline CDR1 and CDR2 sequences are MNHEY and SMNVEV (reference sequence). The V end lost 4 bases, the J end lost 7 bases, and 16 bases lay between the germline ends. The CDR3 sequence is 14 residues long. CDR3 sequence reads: CASSYTGRPGEAFF. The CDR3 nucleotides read TGTGCCAGCAGTTACACGGGGCGTCCCGGTGAAGCTTTCTTT.

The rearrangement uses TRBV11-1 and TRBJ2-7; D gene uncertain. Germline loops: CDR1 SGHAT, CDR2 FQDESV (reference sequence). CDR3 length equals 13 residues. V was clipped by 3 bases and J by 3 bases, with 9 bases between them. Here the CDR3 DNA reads TGTGCCAGCAGCTTCTATGTCGGCTACGAGCAGTACTTC. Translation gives CASSFYVGYEQYF.

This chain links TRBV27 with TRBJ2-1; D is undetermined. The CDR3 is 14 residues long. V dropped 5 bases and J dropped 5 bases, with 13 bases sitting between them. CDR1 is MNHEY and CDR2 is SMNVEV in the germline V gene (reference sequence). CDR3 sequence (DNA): TGTGCCAGCAGTCCAAACCCCATGGACAATGAGCAGTTCTTC. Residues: CASSPNPMDNEQFF.

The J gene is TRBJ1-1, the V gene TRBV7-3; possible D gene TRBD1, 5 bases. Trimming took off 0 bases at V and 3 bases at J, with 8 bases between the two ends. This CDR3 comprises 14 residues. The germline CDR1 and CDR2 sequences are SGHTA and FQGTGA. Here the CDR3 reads CASSLTDSYTEAFF. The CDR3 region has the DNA TGTGCCAGCAGCTTAACTGACAGCTACACTGAAGCTTTCTTT.

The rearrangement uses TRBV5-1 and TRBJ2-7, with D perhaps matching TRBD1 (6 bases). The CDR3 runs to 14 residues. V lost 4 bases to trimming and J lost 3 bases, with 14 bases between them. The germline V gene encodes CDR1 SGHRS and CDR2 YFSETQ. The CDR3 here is CASSTGTTVYEQYF. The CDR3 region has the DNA TGCGCCAGCAGCACCGGGACAACAGTCTACGAGCAGTACTTC.

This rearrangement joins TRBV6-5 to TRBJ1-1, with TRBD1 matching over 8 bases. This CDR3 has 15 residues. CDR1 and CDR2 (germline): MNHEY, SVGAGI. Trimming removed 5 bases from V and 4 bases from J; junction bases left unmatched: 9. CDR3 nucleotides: TGTGCCAGCAGTATAGGACAGGGCCGTATCACTGAAGCTTTCTTT. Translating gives CASSIGQGRITEAFF.

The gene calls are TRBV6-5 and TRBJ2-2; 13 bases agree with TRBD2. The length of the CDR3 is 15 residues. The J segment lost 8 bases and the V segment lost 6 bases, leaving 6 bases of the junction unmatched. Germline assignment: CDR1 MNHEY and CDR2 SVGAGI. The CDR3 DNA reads TGTGCCAGCAGCGGACTAGCGGGGGCCATGGGGGAGCTGTTTTTT. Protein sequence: CASSGLAGAMGELFF.

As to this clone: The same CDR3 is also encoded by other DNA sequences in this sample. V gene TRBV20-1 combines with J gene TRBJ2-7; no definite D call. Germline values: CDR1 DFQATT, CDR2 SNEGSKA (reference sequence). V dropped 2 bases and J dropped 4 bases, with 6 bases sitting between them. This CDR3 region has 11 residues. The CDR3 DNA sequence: TGCAGTGCTAGATTGGGGTACGAGCAGTACTTC. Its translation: CSARLGYEQYF.

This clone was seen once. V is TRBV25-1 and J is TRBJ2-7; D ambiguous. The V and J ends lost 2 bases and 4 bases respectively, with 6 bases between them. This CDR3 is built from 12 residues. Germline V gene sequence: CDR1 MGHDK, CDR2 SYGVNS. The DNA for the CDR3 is TGTGCCAGCAGTGAAGGAATTTACGAGCAGTACTTC. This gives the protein CASSEGIYEQYF.

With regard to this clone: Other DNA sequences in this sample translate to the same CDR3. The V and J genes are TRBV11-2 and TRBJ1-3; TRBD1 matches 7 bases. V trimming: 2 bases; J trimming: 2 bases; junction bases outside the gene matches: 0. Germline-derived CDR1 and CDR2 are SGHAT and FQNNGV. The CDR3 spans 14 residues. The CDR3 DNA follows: TGTGCCAGCAGCTTAACAGGGGCTGGAAACACCATATATTTT. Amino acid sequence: CASSLTGAGNTIYF.